This entry is about one T cell receptor beta chain. The CDR3 loop spans 15 amino acids. Trimming pared 0 bases from V and 5 bases from J, leaving 13 bases between. Germline V lookup: CDR1 KGHSH, CDR2 LQKENI. This sample is drawn from a study of blood T cell repertoires in COVID-19. Study context: Both acute and convalescent COVID-19 samples were obtained from the United States, Italy and Spain. Sources were T cells, B-cell-depleted T cells, or PBMCs; the material itself was cDNA or gDNA.

In the authors' workflow: Nucleated cell number was recorded as an estimate derived from reference gene primer amplification. The data were produced by immunoSEQ multiplex PCR, yet TCRdb's version contains in-frame clones alone and is incomplete. V and J calls and clone size follow that table, whereas D and trimming were derived from the DNA. Among approximately 150,000 clones listed, roughly 89% were seen once. The rearrangement links TRBV18 to TRBJ2-5; D is unresolved. The sequencing input was peripheral blood. This receptor was taken from an older woman who had recovered from COVID-19. CDR3 in amino acids: CASSPPNPGGETQYF. The CDR3, as DNA: TGTGCCAGCTCACCACCGAACCCGGGTGGGGAGACCCAGTACTTC.